What follows are 32 T cell receptor beta chains derived from one specimen sequenced in a study of shared clonotypes between healthy human individuals. The table came from immunoSEQ multiplex PCR; TCRdb's copy has only in-frame clones and leaves some out. The table lists around 690,000 clones, roughly 88% of them singletons. The sequenced material came from memory CD8+ T cells from PBMCs. The subset: CD45RO+ cells pooled with CCR7-negative TemRA cells. The source of these receptors is a man aged 18 to 30 in good health. Some clones in this sample may be carry-over from other donors' samples.

This sequence joins TRBV27 and TRBJ1-1; D call uncertain. Trimming took off 3 bases at V and 6 bases at J, with 11 bases between the two ends. The CDR3 spans 13 residues. Germline V gives CDR1 MNHEY, CDR2 SMNVEV (reference sequence). The CDR3 sequence is CASSFSSLAEAFF. The CDR3 DNA reads as TGTGCCAGCAGTTTTTCGTCCCTGGCTGAAGCTTTCTTT.

The chain couples TRBV9 to TRBJ1-3; D is possibly TRBD1 (6 bases). This CDR3 contains 16 residues. CDR1 and CDR2 from the germline V gene are SGDLS and YYNGEE. Trimming removed 0 bases at V and 4 bases at J, with 14 bases between. CDR3 sequence reads: CASSVAAGEAGNTIYF. CDR3 DNA: TGTGCCAGCAGCGTAGCGGCAGGGGAGGCCGGAAACACCATATATTTT.

The chain is built from TRBV6-5 and TRBJ1-3; D call uncertain. With 2 bases removed from V and 7 bases from J, the gap between germline ends came to 9 bases. Germline CDR1 is MNHEY and CDR2 is SVGAGI. CDR3 length: 13 residues. The DNA of the CDR3 is TGTGCCAGCAGTTACCCCGATAGGAACACCATATATTTT. As protein: CASSYPDRNTIYF.

This clone was seen once. This sequence joins TRBV4-1 and TRBJ2-7; D gene uncertain. This CDR3 is 13 amino acids long. Trimming pared 0 bases from V and 3 bases from J, leaving 6 bases between. CDR1 and CDR2 from the germline V gene are MGHRA and YSYEKL. This chain's CDR3 is CASSQDYDYEQYF. The CDR3, as DNA: TGCGCCAGCAGCCAAGATTATGACTACGAGCAGTACTTC.

For this clone: A much larger clone lies a single base off, so this may be a read error. The V call is TRBV5-5, the J call TRBJ2-7; D is possibly TRBD2 (6 bases). The CDR3 contains 11 residues. The ends were cut back, 4 bases at V and 4 bases at J, with 6 bases in the middle. Germline loops: CDR1 SGHKS, CDR2 YYEKEE (reference sequence). The CDR3 coding sequence is TGTGCCAGCAGCGGGGGGTACGAGCAGTACTTC. It yields the protein CASSGGYEQYF.

This clone was seen only once. This chain uses TRBV19 with TRBJ1-5, with 11 bases fitting TRBD1. The CDR3 contains 16 residues. Germline CDR1 is LNHDA and CDR2 is SQIVND (reference sequence). V shed 4 bases, J shed 1 base, and the junction held 3 bases outside the gene matches. The CDR3 DNA reads TGTGCCAGTAGTACGCGGACAGGGGGCAGCAATCAGCCCCAGCATTTT. It encodes CASSTRTGGSNQPQHF.

The rearrangement joins TRBV5-4 to TRBJ1-1; D is undetermined. The V gene's germline CDR1 is SGHNT and CDR2 YYREEE (reference sequence). CDR3 length: 13 amino acids. Trimming took off 0 bases at V and 8 bases at J, with 11 bases between the two ends. The CDR3 coding sequence is TGTGCCAGCAGCTTGGCCCCAAAATCCGAAGCTTTCTTT. Translation gives CASSLAPKSEAFF.

The chain joins TRBV4-3 to TRBJ2-1, with TRBD2 matching over 10 bases. The length of the CDR3 is 17 residues. The germline V gene encodes CDR1 LGHNA and CDR2 YSLEER. V shed 0 bases, J shed 0 bases, and the junction held 2 bases outside the gene matches. In nucleotides, the CDR3 is TGCGCCAGCAGCCAAGAGCCTAGCGGGAGCTCCTACAATGAGCAGTTCTTC. It translates to CASSQEPSGSSYNEQFF.

This clone was recorded only once. This chain uses TRBV15 with TRBJ1-3; unclear D gene. This CDR3 has 15 residues. The germline CDR1 and CDR2 sequences are LNHNV and YYDKDF (reference sequence). V dropped 3 bases and J dropped 3 bases, with 12 bases sitting between them. This chain's CDR3 is CATSSPANSGNTIYF. Here the CDR3 DNA reads TGTGCCACCAGCAGCCCAGCTAACAGTGGAAACACCATATATTTT.

The chain links TRBV5-1 to TRBJ1-2, with D perhaps TRBD1 (5 bases). Per germline, CDR1 SGHRS and CDR2 YFSETQ. This CDR3 has 15 residues. Trimming pared 4 bases from V and 2 bases from J, leaving 15 bases between. DNA of the CDR3: TGCGCCAGCAGCCCCTCGACAGAGTCAAACTATGGCTACACCTTC. Protein sequence: CASSPSTESNYGYTF.

The chain uses TRBV29-1 and TRBJ1-1; D might be TRBD1 (6 bases). The CDR3 covers 14 residues. Between the trimmed V and J ends, which lost 5 bases and 1 base, there was a span of 14 bases. Germline V lookup: CDR1 SQVTM, CDR2 ANQGSEA. Written as DNA, the CDR3 is TGCAGCGTTAAGGCCGGACAGTCGAACACTGAAGCTTTCTTT. It yields the protein CSVKAGQSNTEAFF. Full variable domain (rest looked up from reference TRBV29-1 and TRBJ1-1): SAVISQKPSRDICQRGTSLTIQCQVDSQVTMMFWYRQQPGQSLTLIATANQGSEATYESGFVIDKFPISRPNLTFSTLTVSNMSPEDSSIYLCSVKAGQSNTEAFFGQGTRLTVV.

V gene TRBV28 combines with J gene TRBJ1-5; D remains ambiguous. This CDR3 has 12 residues. In germline, CDR1 is MDHEN, CDR2 SYDVKM. Between the trimmed V and J ends, which lost 5 bases and 2 bases, there was a span of 4 bases. CDR3 sequence: CASSVGNQPQHF. CDR3 bases: TGTGCCAGCAGTGTGGGCAATCAGCCCCAGCATTTT.

This sequence joins TRBV7-9 and TRBJ2-4; 11 bases match TRBD2. The V gene end was trimmed by 3 bases and the J gene end by 6 bases; junction bases not matched to a gene: 7. The CDR3 length is 16 residues. CDR1 and CDR2 from the germline V gene are SEHNR and FQNEAQ (reference sequence). CDR3 DNA: TGTGCCAGCAGCTTGACCGGGGGACTAGCGGTAAACATTCAGTACTTC. Amino acids: CASSLTGGLAVNIQYF.

This rearrangement joins TRBV10-3 to TRBJ2-2; D unclear. Germline assignment: CDR1 ENHRY and CDR2 SYGVKD. Trimming left V 10 bases short and J 3 bases short, with 15 bases between. The CDR3 consists of 14 residues. The CDR3 DNA reads TGTGCCACATTACGACCTCAGGACACCGGGGAGCTGTTTTTT. Translation gives CATLRPQDTGELFF.

The CDR3 here is CASSAGTSTNYEQYF. The CDR3 DNA reads TGTGCCAGCAGCGCCGGGACTAGCACTAACTACGAGCAGTACTTC. The chain uses TRBV9 and TRBJ2-7; 9 nucleotides line up with TRBD2. J was trimmed by 3 bases and V by 3 bases; bases with no gene match: 7. This CDR3 comprises 15 residues. Germline CDR1 reads SGDLS; CDR2 reads YYNGEE.

The V call is TRBV7-2, the J call TRBJ2-1; no reliable D call. Germline-derived CDR1 and CDR2 are SGHTA and FQGNSA. Trimming left V 4 bases short and J 4 bases short, with 14 bases between. The CDR3 runs 15 residues. CDR3 region: CASSSPPDGYNEQFF. CDR3 bases: TGTGCCAGCAGCTCACCACCGGACGGATACAATGAGCAGTTCTTC.

V is TRBV19 and J is TRBJ2-7; 7 positions match TRBD1. CDR3 size: 13 residues. V shed 5 bases and J 4 bases; nucleotides not matched to a gene: 5. Germline V lookup: CDR1 LNHDA, CDR2 SQIVND (reference sequence). The CDR3 bases are TGTGCCAGTAGTCTCACAGGGGTGTACGAGCAGTACTTC. It is translated as CASSLTGVYEQYF.

V and J are TRBV25-1 and TRBJ2-7; 10 bases map to TRBD2. The CDR3 length is 14 residues. The ends lost 4 bases at V and 7 bases at J; junction bases unmatched: 7. Germline CDR1 MGHDK, CDR2 SYGVNS. The CDR3 loop reads CASSVSGRAAEQYF. DNA of the CDR3: TGTGCCAGCAGTGTGAGCGGGAGGGCCGCTGAGCAGTACTTC.

V gene TRBV9 combines with J gene TRBJ2-5, with 10 bases identical to TRBD2. Germline CDR1 and CDR2: SGDLS and YYNGEE. V lost 0 bases and J lost 1; bases outside the gene matches: 0. CDR3 length equals 15 residues. The CDR3 nucleotides are TGTGCCAGCAGCGTAGCTAGCGGGGGCCAAGAGACCCAGTACTTC. Amino acids: CASSVASGGQETQYF.

The genes are TRBV7-9 and TRBJ1-5, with D tentatively TRBD1 (6 bases). The V end lost 4 bases, the J end lost 0 bases, and 10 bases lay between the germline ends. There are 15 residues in the CDR3. The germline V gene has CDR1 SEHNR and CDR2 FQNEAQ (reference sequence). The CDR3: CASSSWTDSNQPQHF. The CDR3 DNA sequence: TGTGCCAGCAGCTCTTGGACAGATAGCAATCAGCCCCAGCATTTT.

DNA for the CDR3: TGTGCCAGCAGCGTACGCGGGAGGGCCCCGTTGTACGAGCAGTACTTC. This codes for CASSVRGRAPLYEQYF. The genes are TRBV9 and TRBJ2-7; TRBD2 agrees at 9 bases. This CDR3 has 16 residues. After removal of 1 base from V and 4 bases from J, the junction contained 9 bases not matched to a gene. Germline V gives CDR1 SGDLS, CDR2 YYNGEE.

This chain uses TRBV28 with TRBJ1-2; D not resolved. V was trimmed by 4 bases and J by 0 bases, leaving 9 bases between them. The germline V gene has CDR1 MDHEN and CDR2 SYDVKM. The CDR3 loop spans 14 amino acids. The CDR3 nucleotides are TGTGCCAGCAGTTCGTGGACGGCTAACTATGGCTACACCTTC. It codes for CASSSWTANYGYTF.

The chain joins TRBV19 to TRBJ2-5; the match to TRBD1 covers 7 bases. Germline V gene sequence: CDR1 LNHDA, CDR2 SQIVND (reference sequence). Losses at the gene ends were 3 bases for V and 2 bases for J; bases not matched to a gene: 12. The CDR3 extends over 17 amino acids. CDR3 loop: CASSIDLGDSGQETQYF. In nucleotides, the CDR3 is TGTGCCAGTAGTATTGATTTAGGGGACAGTGGACAAGAGACCCAGTACTTC.

This clone has just one count. The chain has TRBV2 and TRBJ2-3; 10 bases line up with TRBD2. Germline V CDR1 and CDR2: SNHLY, FYNNEI. Trimming cost V 5 bases and J 5 bases; bases outside gene matches: 10. CDR3 length: 16 amino acids. The CDR3 region has the DNA TGTGCCAGCAGTTTCGGACTAGCGGACAACAGAGATACGCAGTATTTT. Translation: CASSFGLADNRDTQYF. The full variable domain, completed using reference TRBV2 and TRBJ2-3, is EPEVTQTPSHQVTQMGQEVILRCVPISNHLYFYWYRQILGQKVEFLVSFYNNEISEKSEIFDDQFSVERPDGSNFTLKIRSTKLEDSAMYFCASSFGLADNRDTQYFGPGTRLTVL.

The chain links TRBV28 to TRBJ1-5; D is undetermined. Germline V lookup: CDR1 MDHEN, CDR2 SYDVKM. The CDR3 runs 17 residues. V shed 4 bases and J shed 3 bases, with 19 bases lying between them. The CDR3 protein is CASSSKTWTGTNQPQHF. In DNA form, the CDR3 reads TGTGCCAGCAGTTCAAAAACTTGGACGGGTACCAATCAGCCCCAGCATTTT.

The genes are TRBV4-1 and TRBJ1-2; perhaps TRBD1 as D (6 bases). With 0 bases removed from V and 6 bases from J, the gap between germline ends came to 23 bases. Germline CDR1 is MGHRA and CDR2 is YSYEKL. This CDR3 comprises 18 residues. The CDR3, as DNA: TGCGCCAGCAGCCAAGATTCAGGGGATACTGGACTTAGCCATGGCTACACCTTC. Its protein is CASSQDSGDTGLSHGYTF.

This sequence joins TRBV19 and TRBJ1-5, with unresolved D. Germline lookup yields CDR1 LNHDA and CDR2 SQIVND (reference sequence). This CDR3 is 14 amino acids long. V gave up 4 bases and J gave up 3 bases, with 10 bases separating them. The CDR3 nucleotides are TGTGCCAGTAGTAAAGCAGTTATCAATCAGCCCCAGCATTTT. This gives the protein CASSKAVINQPQHF.

This clone showed up just once. The genes are TRBV5-6 and TRBJ2-7; no definite D call. This CDR3 contains 15 residues. V lost 1 base and J 0 bases, leaving 11 bases between the germline ends. Germline V lookup: CDR1 SGHDT, CDR2 YYEEEE. The CDR3 DNA sequence: TGTGCCAGCAGCTTGCCAGGCGAAAACTCCTACGAGCAGTACTTC. Protein: CASSLPGENSYEQYF.

The chain employs TRBV6-5 and TRBJ1-4, with 7 bases fitting TRBD1. The V gene's germline CDR1 is MNHEY and CDR2 SVGAGI. The ends lost 5 bases at V and 7 bases at J; junction bases unmatched: 7. The CDR3 is made up of 14 amino acids. CDR3 sequence reads: CASSRQGWGEKLFF. Written as DNA, the CDR3 is TGTGCCAGCAGTCGACAGGGATGGGGTGAAAAACTGTTTTTT.

This clone was recorded once. V usage is TRBV7-3 and J usage is TRBJ2-5; D possibly corresponds to TRBD1 (5 bases). Germline V CDR1 and CDR2: SGHTA, FQGTGA. Trimming shortened V by 1 base and J by 4 bases, and 16 bases separated the two germline ends. The CDR3 covers 16 residues. CDR3 sequence reads: CASSLKGPGSSETQYF. CDR3 DNA sequence: TGTGCCAGCAGCTTAAAGGGGCCGGGCTCGTCAGAGACCCAGTACTTC. Full variable domain (rest looked up from reference TRBV7-3 and TRBJ2-5): GAGVSQTPSNKVTEKGKYVELRCDPISGHTALYWYRQSLGQGPEFLIYFQGTGAADDSGLPNDRFFAVRPEGSVSTLKIQRTERGDSAVYLCASSLKGPGSSETQYFGPGTRLLVL.

In its sample, this clone is medium-sized (0.01 to 0.1%). The chain uses TRBV19 and TRBJ1-5; 7 positions agree with TRBD1. The length of the CDR3 is 15 residues. V gave up 5 bases and J gave up 7 bases; unmatched junction bases: 11. CDR1 and CDR2 (germline): LNHDA, SQIVND (reference sequence). The CDR3 sequence is CASSYGQVSWQPQHF. The CDR3 nucleotides are TGTGCCAGTAGTTATGGACAGGTCAGTTGGCAGCCCCAGCATTTT.

The rearrangement joins TRBV21-1 to TRBJ2-7; the DNA was not used to check the table's D call, TRBD1. TRBV21-1 is reported as a pseudogene. CDR3 size: 14 residues. This CDR3 is CASSSVTGSYEQYF. CDR3 in DNA: TGTGCCAGCAGCAGTGTGACAGGTTCCTACGAGCAGTACTTC.